A selection of T cell receptor beta chains follows, all from one sample in a study of a mutant IDH1 vaccine in newly diagnosed glioma. The antigens for these receptors are not known. TCRdb's table, derived via immunoSEQ multiplex PCR, lists solely in-frame clones and lacks some. The table lists tens of thousands of clones, less than 85% of them singletons. The sample in question was PBMCs, obtained from a glioma patient whose treatment included an IDH1 peptide vaccine. Receptor source: a man between 18 and 29 years old with glioma. Some clones in this sample may be carry-over from other donors' samples. The CDR3 runs from the conserved cysteine through the conserved F or W. A D gene is named only where the DNA matches it firmly. Clone size is not always given. Where it is, it says once, few, many or a class for expanded clones.

j_call	v_call	clone_size	d_call	cdr3_nt	cdr3_aa
TRBJ2-7	TRBV11-3	NA	TRBD1	TGTGCCAGCAGCTTAGGGACAGGCCCCTATAACTCCTACGAGCAGTACTTC	CASSLGTGPYNSYEQYF
TRBJ1-6	TRBV9	NA	NA	TGTGCCAGCAGCGTAGAGGGTGGGGGGATTAATTCACCCCTCCACTTT	CASSVEGGGINSPLHF
TRBJ1-2	TRBV7-9	NA	TRBD1	TGTGCCAGCAGCCCACAGGGGTCCGGTTATGGCTACACCTTC	CASSPQGSGYGYTF
TRBJ2-1	TRBV30	NA	TRBD2	TGTGCCTGGAGTGTAACTAGCGGGAGTCTCTACAATGAGCAGTTCTTC	CAWSVTSGSLYNEQFF
TRBJ1-2	TRBV4-1	few	NA	TGCGCCAGCAGCCATGATACAGGGTTTCGGGGCTACACCTTC	CASSHDTGFRGYTF
TRBJ1-1	TRBV5-1	NA	TRBD1	TGCGCCAGCAGCCTTCGACAGGGCCGAGGTACTGAAGCTTTCTTT	CASSLRQGRGTEAFF
TRBJ2-7	TRBV2	NA	NA	TGTGCCAGCAGAACCGACCTCTTC	CASRTDLF
TRBJ1-1	TRBV5-4	NA	NA	TGTGCCAGCAGCTTGCGACTTATGAACACTGAAGCTTTCTTT	CASSLRLMNTEAFF
TRBJ2-7	TRBV7-2	NA	NA	TGTGCCAGCAGCCGATATTACGAGCAGTACTTC	CASSRYYEQYF
TRBJ1-1	TRBV30	NA	TRBD1	TGTGCCTGCCCCTCAGGGGGCGCGGGAGTGAACACTGAAGCTTTCTTT	CACPSGGAGVNTEAFF
TRBJ2-1	TRBV27	NA	TRBD2	TGTGCCAGCAGATACAGCGGGGGCATCGATGAGCAGTTCTTC	CASRYSGGIDEQFF
TRBJ2-3	TRBV6-1	NA	TRBD1	TGTGCCAGCACCCCGGACAGGGGAAAAGATACGCAGTATTTT	CASTPDRGKDTQYF
TRBJ2-7	TRBV5-1	NA	NA	TGCGCCAGCAGCTTGGGGGGGACGCGGTACTTC	CASSLGGTRYF
TRBJ2-2	TRBV6-8	NA	TRBD2	TGTGCCAGCATCGCCTCCGGACTAGCGGGGGGGCCGGGCACCGGGGAGCTGTTTTTT	CASIASGLAGGPGTGELFF
TRBJ1-2	TRBV6-5	once	TRBD1	TGTGCCAGCAGTTCGGACAGGGGTGGCTATGGCTACACCTTC	CASSSDRGGYGYTF
TRBJ2-1	TRBV6-5	NA	TRBD2	TGTGCCAGCAGACAACTAGCGGGATCTTACAATGAGCAGTTCTTC	CASRQLAGSYNEQFF
TRBJ1-2	TRBV6-6	NA	NA	TGTGCCAGCAGCTATACGGGGGAAAGCAACTATGGCTACACCTTC	CASSYTGESNYGYTF
TRBJ1-2	TRBV2	NA	NA	TGTGCCAGCAGTTCCCAGGGGACGCCGACCTATGGCTACACCTTC	CASSSQGTPTYGYTF
TRBJ2-3	TRBV6-4	NA	NA	TGTGCCAGCGCGCCGGAGGGAGTGAACACAGATACGCAGTATTTT	CASAPEGVNTDTQYF
TRBJ2-7	TRBV27	few	NA	TGTGCCAGCAGTTTATTCCCTAGTACCGAGCAGTACTTC	CASSLFPSTEQYF
TRBJ2-4	TRBV27	NA	NA	TGTGCCAGCTCCGGCGCATTAGCCAAAAACATTCAGTACTTC	CASSGALAKNIQYF
TRBJ1-4	TRBV30	NA	NA	TGTGCCTGGAGTAACCACGGAACCAAGCGGGAAAAACTGTTTTTT	CAWSNHGTKREKLFF
TRBJ1-5	TRBV6-5	NA	NA	TGTGCCAGCAGTTACGGGGGACGCGGCAATCAGCCCCAGCATTTT	CASSYGGRGNQPQHF
TRBJ1-2	TRBV6-5	NA	TRBD1	TGTGCCAGCAGTTACGCACGACAGGGAATTAGGAGAGGCTACACCTTC	CASSYARQGIRRGYTF
TRBJ1-4	TRBV5-1	NA	NA	TGCGCCAGCATGGCTGATAATGAAAAACTGTTTTTT	CASMADNEKLFF
TRBJ1-1	TRBV2	NA	TRBD1	TGTGCCAGCAGTTCGGACAGGGAGGTCACTGAAGCTTTCTTT	CASSSDREVTEAFF
TRBJ2-3	TRBV19	once	NA	TGTGCCAGTAGTACGATCAGGGAAGCCACAGATACGCAGTATTTT	CASSTIREATDTQYF
TRBJ1-2	TRBV7-2	NA	NA	TGTGCCAGCAGCTTATCGCCAATTCCAGGAGTGGGCTATGGCTACACCTTC	CASSLSPIPGVGYGYTF
TRBJ1-5	TRBV25-1	NA	NA	TGTGCCAGCAGTGAAGAGGGCCCCAACAATCAGCCCCAGCATTTT	CASSEEGPNNQPQHF
TRBJ1-2	TRBV19	NA	TRBD1	TGTGCCAGTAGCCCCGGGACAGCGAGACCCTATGGCTACACCTTC	CASSPGTARPYGYTF
TRBJ1-1	TRBV4-1	once	NA	TGCGCCAGCAGCCAAGGTACGTGGGACACTGAAGCTTTCTTT	CASSQGTWDTEAFF
TRBJ2-7	TRBV5-1	NA	TRBD1	TGCGCCAGCAGCTTTTCCCGGGACAGAGCAATTTACGAGCAGTACTTC	CASSFSRDRAIYEQYF
TRBJ2-3	TRBV29-1	NA	TRBD1	TGCAGCGTTGCCGGGACAGGGGCAGATACGCAGTATTTT	CSVAGTGADTQYF
TRBJ2-2	TRBV27	NA	NA	TGTGCCAGCAGTCCGCCCGGCGCAAGGGGCCCCGGGGAGCTGTTTTTT	CASSPPGARGPGELFF
TRBJ1-4	TRBV6-1	NA	TRBD1	TGTGCCAGCAAACATCCGACAGGGGGATACGAAAAACTGTTTTTT	CASKHPTGGYEKLFF
TRBJ2-1	TRBV6-5	NA	TRBD2	TGTGCCAGCAGTTACCATGGCGGGGGGGCCGGTTGGGAGCAGTTCTTC	CASSYHGGGAGWEQFF
TRBJ2-7	TRBV7-2	NA	NA	TGTGCCAGCAGCTTAGCCACACGATCCGAGCAGTACTTC	CASSLATRSEQYF
TRBJ1-1	TRBV7-8	NA	NA	TGTGCCAGCAGCTTAACGGACAGTGTAGCCACTGAAGCTTTCTTT	CASSLTDSVATEAFF
TRBJ1-2	TRBV15	NA	NA	TGTGCCACCAGCAGAGATCTACCGTTTCCTAACTATGGCTACACCTTC	CATSRDLPFPNYGYTF
TRBJ1-1	TRBV5-6	NA	TRBD1	TGTGCCAGCAGCTTCTTAGACAGGGGAGGTGAAGCTTTCTTT	CASSFLDRGGEAFF
TRBJ2-1	TRBV7-9	NA	TRBD2	TGTGCCAGCAGCTTAGGGACTAGCGGGAGAGTCAATGAGCAGTTCTTC	CASSLGTSGRVNEQFF
TRBJ1-2	TRBV7-9	NA	NA	TGTGCCAGCAGCTTAGCCGGCCGGGGATATGGCTACACCTTC	CASSLAGRGYGYTF
TRBJ1-5	TRBV5-6	NA	TRBD1	TGTGCCAGCAGCTTGGAGGGGGCAATAAATCAGCCCCAGCATTTT	CASSLEGAINQPQHF
TRBJ1-2	TRBV5-4	once	TRBD1	TGTGCCAGCAGCCTTTTCGACAGGGAGTATGGCTACACCTTC	CASSLFDREYGYTF
TRBJ2-1	TRBV9	NA	NA	TGTGCCAGCAGCGGGGGGGGGACAACCTACAATGAGCAGTTCTTC	CASSGGGTTYNEQFF
TRBJ2-7	TRBV6-1	NA	NA	TGTGCCAGCAGTGTGGTCGGACAGTTGGAGGAGCAGTACTTC	CASSVVGQLEEQYF
TRBJ1-1	TRBV4-1	NA	NA	TGCGCCAGCAGTTCAAGGGAGGGTGGGAACACTGAAGCTTTCTTT	CASSSREGGNTEAFF
TRBJ2-6	TRBV5-1	NA	NA	TGCGCCAGCAGCCCACCCCTGGTCGGCGGCCCCTCTGGGGCCAACGTCCTGACTTTC	CASSPPLVGGPSGANVLTF
TRBJ1-5	TRBV7-2	NA	NA	TGTGCCAGCAGCCGGGGAAGCAATCAGCCCCAGCATTTT	CASSRGSNQPQHF
TRBJ1-2	TRBV7-9	NA	TRBD1	TGTGCCAGCAGCCCCCATAGGACAGGGAACTATGGCTACACCTTC	CASSPHRTGNYGYTF
TRBJ2-7	TRBV19	NA	NA	TGTGCCAGTAGTATAGTTAGCTCAGGGATTATCGAGCAGTACTTC	CASSIVSSGIIEQYF
TRBJ2-6	TRBV28	NA	NA	TGTGCCAGCAAAAGGGATTCTGGGGCCAACGTCCTGACTTTC	CASKRDSGANVLTF
TRBJ2-2	TRBV4-2	NA	NA	TGTGCCAGCAGCCCCGACAAGTCCGCCGGGGAGCTGTTTTTT	CASSPDKSAGELFF
TRBJ1-3	TRBV6-6	NA	NA	TGTGCCAGCATGAGGTTCGACTCTGGAAACACCATATATTTT	CASMRFDSGNTIYF
TRBJ1-2	TRBV27	NA	NA	TGTGCCAGCAGTCCCCAGGGGCGAATGAACTATGGCTACACCTTC	CASSPQGRMNYGYTF
TRBJ1-1	TRBV4-2	NA	NA	TGTGCCAGCAGCCAAGATCTCGAGGGGACCACAATGAACACTGAAGCTTTCTTT	CASSQDLEGTTMNTEAFF
TRBJ1-1	TRBV18	NA	TRBD1	TGTGCCAGCTCACCCCGAGACAGGGGCACTGAAGCTTTCTTT	CASSPRDRGTEAFF
TRBJ1-5	TRBV19	NA	TRBD1	TGTGCCAGTAGTACCTGGGACAGCTCCAATCAGCCCCAGCATTTT	CASSTWDSSNQPQHF
TRBJ1-1	TRBV14	NA	NA	TGTGCCAGCAGCCAAGTGGGGGGTACGGGTTTCTTT	CASSQVGGTGFF
TRBJ1-2	TRBV30	NA	NA	TGTGCCTGGAGTGTAAGGGGGAACTATGGCTACACCTTC	CAWSVRGNYGYTF